This T cell receptor beta chain was documented in a study of OX40 agonist ivuxolimab in advanced cancers. Regarding the study in general: The costimulatory receptor OX40 (CD134) was targeted by ivuxolimab, a fully human IgG2 agonistic monoclonal antibody. Intravenous ivuxolimab was administered to patients every 2 weeks at six dose levels: 0.01, 0.1, 0.3, 1.5, 3 and 10 mg/kg. Among the roughly 52 dose-escalation patients, about 20 had hepatocellular carcinoma, about 15 melanoma, 9 renal cell carcinoma and 9 head and neck cancer. A male proportion of approximately 83% and a mean age of roughly 55 years, ranging from about 23 to 90, were recorded for the dose-escalation cohort. Prior anti-PD-1, anti-PD-L1 or anti-CTLA-4 therapy was permitted, and checkpoint inhibitors had been received by about 36% of dose-escalation patients. Three dose-escalation patients achieved partial responses, one with hepatocellular carcinoma and two with cutaneous melanoma. The purpose of peripheral TCRbeta sequencing was to test whether ivuxolimab changed TCR sequence diversity and led to clonal T-cell expansion. The paper reports the monotherapy dose-escalation portion (N ≈ 50 patients) of the phase I ivuxolimab trial.

Points on this clone: Its antigen specificity is not known. No base quality values were provided; no much bigger clone lies one nucleotide off.

The full study reports these points: After ivuxolimab, expanded clones were on average more numerous among CD8+ T cells than among CD4+ T cells. At doses of 0.1 to 3.0 mg/kg, clonal expansion of both CD4+ and CD8+ blood T cells was observed from baseline to week 6. Partial responders in the 0.1-3.0 mg/kg groups had among the lowest normalized peripheral clonal expansion, especially among CD8+ T cells. The antigen specificity of the clonally expanded peripheral T cells was not determined. Low levels of normalized T-cell clonal expansion were also seen in some patients who did not respond.

Genomic DNA was isolated from the sorted cells so that the TCRbeta CDR3 region could be sequenced. TCRbeta CDR3 regions were sequenced using the immunoSEQ Assay. The clones in this table, taken by TCRdb from immuneACCESS, are in-frame only. Not every clone is retained; where verified, under half of the shortfall comes from an unresolved V gene, and the cause of the rest is unknown. This sample comprises about 110,000 clones, 91% of them detected only once. The ten largest clonotypes hold roughly 0.61% of the sample. The trial excluded patients who had a history of autoimmune disease or were on systemic immunosuppression. Peripheral blood for TCR sequencing was collected from all dose cohorts at baseline, on cycle 4 day 1, and on cycle 7 day 1. Samples came from an open-label, multicenter, first-in-human phase I dose-escalation trial of ivuxolimab. The trial enrolled adults with locally advanced or metastatic head and neck squamous cell, hepatocellular, melanoma or renal cell carcinoma. CD4+ and CD8+ T cells were sorted separately from peripheral blood before TCR sequencing.

Cut back by 1 base and 0 bases, the V and J ends lie 10 bases apart. The CDR3 spans 16 residues, from the cysteine through the phenylalanine. The read is trimmed to its CDR3 DNA, 48 bases read in frame from base 1. For CDR1 and CDR2, the germline V gene (reference sequence) lists PRHDT and FYEKMQ. The sequence joins TRBV13 to TRBJ2-4; the D gene is perhaps TRBD1 or TRBD2, each of them matching over 6 bases. The sample was CD4+ or CD8+ T cells sorted from blood, taken in a trial of the OX40 agonist ivuxolimab. The source is an adult with an advanced solid tumor such as melanoma, head and neck, liver or kidney cancer. Read as DNA, the sequence is TGTGCCAGCAGCTTAGCCGGGGGCCTAGCCAAAAACATTCAGTACTTC. Translated, it gives CASSLAGGLAKNIQYF.